This T cell receptor beta chain was identified during a study of cytomegalovirus exposure and HLA in healthy donors (dated by TCRdb to 2016 to 2017). Broadly, across the study: In an earlier analysis of 550 to 750 of the donors, around 290 Gb of sequence data and 100 million or so unique TCR beta sequences from some 170 million T cells were reported. An early release that covered roughly 600 HLA-typed donors contained around 300 gigabases of sequencing data and 70 million to 100 million unique TCR sequences. The genetic ancestry cluster associated with self-reported Caucasian donors included 81% of the 300 to 450 genotyped donors. The study aimed to test whether cataloging public T cell receptors could reveal signatures of past pathogen exposure. The study profiled the T cell repertoires of under 850 subjects by immunosequencing and related them to cytomegalovirus serostatus. Along with the approximately 650-subject first cohort, a separate validation cohort of more than 90 different subjects was used. The study combined high-throughput TCR immunosequencing, statistical association of individual TCRs with disease status, and machine learning to predict cytomegalovirus infection status. In a later analysis, previously published TCR beta repertoires from about 640 donors were re-analyzed and high-resolution HLA genotyping was added so that TCR occurrence patterns could be studied. Rather than drawing on any new phenotypic data, the later analysis identified candidate immune exposures from TCR beta sequences and the way those sequences occurred across donors. An earlier analysis of about 620 of the donors applied high-throughput TCR beta sequencing to assess whether each TCR beta V gene segment acted as functional or pseudogenic. Alongside the repertoire data, information on donor age, sex, ethnicity and CMV serostatus was compiled. Genome-wide SNP genotypes for about three fifths of the roughly 670 donors were used in a later genetic analysis, which treated that subset as a discovery cohort. Every discovery cohort repertoire had been produced on one sequencing platform. Both class I and class II loci were covered by HLA typing, at four-digit resolution. Typing coverage varied by locus: roughly 629-640 donors for A, B, C, DRB1 and DQB1; more than 500 for DQA1; about 590 for DPA1; 400 to 480 for DPB1. Roughly five DR-DQ haplotypes were handled as single units for association and clustering, since linkage in the cohort was strong. On average, roughly 200,000 unique TCR beta nucleotide sequences were sequenced per donor among a few hundred genotyped donors of the cohort, with about 17% of those sequences being non-productive.

Libraries were made using the immunoSEQ multiplex PCR assay. The multiplex PCR relied on a mix of 60 forward primers for TCR Vbeta segments and 13 reverse primers for TCR Jbeta segments. The CDR3 region of rearranged TCR beta genes was amplified from genomic DNA by a multiplex PCR assay. The Illumina HiSeq System was used to sequence the amplified TCR beta libraries as 87-base-pair reads. The published analysis was carried out like this. In a later analysis, 77 million or so unique TCR beta chains were counted across the roughly 670 repertoires, and roughly 10 million of these chains were shared by at least two donors. Raw reads were error-corrected and collapsed into unique sequences by a nearest-neighbor algorithm in which closely related sequences were merged to remove PCR and sequencing errors. CDR3 sequences were aligned to IMGT reference sequences to assign V, D and J gene segments. For a sequence to be retained, at least a six-nucleotide match to both a V gene segment and a J gene segment was required. A rearrangement was called productive if the CDR3 had no stop codons and remained in frame with V and J, and every other rearrangement was called non-productive. Following IMGT convention, CDR3 was defined as the stretch from the second conserved V-encoded cysteine up to the conserved J-encoded phenylalanine. In an earlier analysis of approximately 500 of the donors, sequences lacking an unambiguous match to a single V gene segment were excluded. In an earlier analysis of a few hundred of the donors, V segments were called functional above 56.7% productive rearrangements and were called segregating when the between-donor standard deviation exceeded 5%. A statistical classification framework was developed to diagnose cytomegalovirus status using the catalog of TCR beta chain sequences. V and J gene assignment, in a later analysis, came from comparing TCR nucleotide sequences with IMGT/GENE-DB human TR gene sequences. A later analysis assigned CDR3 sequences and most-parsimonious VDJ recombination scenarios with the TCRdist pipeline. In a later analysis, each TCR beta chain was defined by its CDR3 amino acid sequence together with its V-gene family, and reads without a unique V-gene family were excluded. As a way to deal with suspected cross-contamination and a sequencing artifact, a later analysis dropped 640 or so nucleotide sequences that were highly shared and had low generation probability. A later analysis calculated a clonal expansion index for each public chain from normalized within-repertoire ranks of inferred template counts. A later analysis computed generation probabilities with a VDJ recombination model fitted to out-of-frame rearrangements, and checked the results against IGoR. Hypergeometric tests were used in a later analysis to score TCR-TCR, TCR-HLA and TCR-CMV co-occurrence, with a repertoire-size bias correction applied to the TCR pairs. To estimate false discovery rates, a later analysis permuted the HLA or CMV assignments 20 times. A later analysis grouped co-occurring TCRs with DBSCAN, adding TCRdist sequence similarity when clustering within HLA-allele-positive subsets. Repertoires with fewer than 30,000 or more than 120,000 public chains, plus five repertoires with anomalous nucleotide sharing, were excluded from co-occurrence clustering. The clones in this table, taken by TCRdb from immuneACCESS, are in-frame only. Not every clone is retained; where verified, under half of the shortfall comes from an unresolved V gene, and the cause of the rest is unknown. V, J and clone size reflect that table, while D and trimming were determined from the DNA. For this sample the table gives 120,000 or so clones, of which 80% were detected only once. Just over 1% of the sample is in the top ten clones.

The cohort consisted of 666 healthy bone marrow donors. At the time of sampling, every cohort member was nominally healthy, though immune exposures that went unrecorded were likely present. Of the approximately 700 cohort members, about 280 had positive CMV serostatus and approximately 360 had negative CMV serostatus, and CMV serostatus was not recorded for the donor. Each donor provided a peripheral blood sample, and peripheral blood mononuclear cells were used for TCR beta sequencing. The Qiagen DNeasy Blood Extraction Kit was used to extract genomic DNA from the blood cell samples. Remarks on this clone: It has no known antigen specificity. Within one base of it there is no much larger clone, and no base qualities were kept.

From the cysteine up to the phenylalanine, the CDR3 has a length of 14 residues. CDR3 DNA is the only sequence kept; it has 42 bases, read in frame from the first base. Reading the germline V gene gives CDR1 LGHNA and CDR2 YNFKEQ. The V end gives up 1 base and the J end 8 bases, leaving 5 bases in the junction not matched to a gene. General study outcomes and caveats: A total of 150 to 200 TCR beta chains were listed by the study as associated with cytomegalovirus. Because HLA typing was unavailable for some donors at each locus, only the typed subset was used in association tests. Immune exposure information for the cohort was limited to CMV serostatus. Three of the identified cytomegalovirus-associated TCR beta chains were confirmed in vitro to be specific for cytomegalovirus antigens. When HLA alleles, especially DR and DQ, strongly co-occurred, TCR associations were difficult to assign to individual alleles. It was suggested by the authors that the approach could potentially be generalized to other disease states and immunological phenotypes. Compared with the approximately 710-donor mean, donors in an Asian-associated ancestry cluster had fewer N-insertions in productive TCRs, according to a later genetic analysis. A later analysis found that TCR association rates varied across HLA loci, with DRB1 alleles showing the most associated TCRs and HLA-C alleles the fewest. A later analysis found that most CMV-associated TCR beta chains appeared HLA-restricted, with HLA associations seemingly driven largely by CMV exposure. Most TCR sequences were seen in very few donors, while some public TCRs were found in many individuals. In this cohort, only TCR beta chains were sequenced, and detectable features were limited by the absence of alpha or paired-chain data. Cytomegalovirus status was reported to be diagnosed by the classifier with high specificity and sensitivity in both the original and validation cohorts. Because the 87-base-pair reads could not distinguish some IMGT-functional V segments, including TRBV6-2 and TRBV6-3, those segments were excluded. In a later analysis, around 15,000 TCR beta sequences were associated with specific HLA alleles at a false discovery rate of 0.05. Broadly in line with IMGT annotations, most TCR beta V segments showed up in productive rearrangements about 87% or about 30% of the time in an earlier analysis of approximately 640 of the donors. The sequencing pipeline was judged likely to have produced a cluster of highly shared sequence variants as a technical artifact. In a later genetic analysis, a missense DCLRE1C variant was associated with V-gene and J-gene trimming of TCR beta chains, and the association was replicated in an independent cohort. According to a later analysis, parvovirus B19, influenza, CMV and Epstein-Barr virus appeared linked to several top co-occurrence clusters. Correlated functional status among segregating V segments might reflect linkage disequilibrium, but an unknown experimental factor could not be ruled out. Some 16 rarely observed V segments, including chromosome 9 orphons, were excluded from the earlier analysis of several hundred of the donors because counts were too low. Presence/absence analyses assumed roughly uniform sequencing depth across donors, an assumption that may not hold. In a later analysis, HLA-associated TCR beta chains were found to be more clonally expanded and to have lower generation probabilities than equally common non-associated chains. A further reported finding was that TCR beta sequences accurately predicted the HLA-A and HLA-B alleles for most subjects in the first cohort.

The sample taken for sequencing was PBMCs. This sequence originates from a human donor in good health. The V and J segments used are TRBV4-2 and TRBJ1-2; 9 nucleotides in the junction match TRBD1. The sequence in DNA is TGTGCCAGCAGCCAAGGGGGGACAGGGAAAGGCTACACCTTC. Its protein product is CASSQGGTGKGYTF.